This TCR beta chain was obtained from a study of blood T cell repertoires in COVID-19. Germline trimming cut 1 base from V and 5 bases from J; bases unmatched to any gene: 10. This CDR3 has 16 amino acids. Germline V gene sequence: CDR1 SQVTM, CDR2 ANQGSEA. Method: immunoSEQ multiplex PCR; TCRdb's copy keeps in-frame clones and lacks some. The sample records some 170,000 clones, about 75% being singletons. This clone was detected a few times. Sequenced: peripheral blood. The chain is built from TRBV29-1 and TRBJ1-2; 10 bases match TRBD1. The receptor was isolated from a woman aged 45-59 years with active or convalescent COVID-19. The CDR3 DNA is TGCAGCGTTGAAGTTAGGGGACAGGGGCAGACTTATGGCTACACCTTC. Protein product: CSVEVRGQGQTYGYTF.